One sample yielded the 16 T cell receptor beta chains listed below, sequenced in a study of PD-L1 blockade in urothelial cancer. This table comes from immunoSEQ multiplex PCR, and its TCRdb copy is limited to in-frame clones, with some not included. The sample consists of around 66,000 clones, 85% to 90% of them appearing once. Time point in this sample: peripheral blood 6 weeks after treatment start. Sample: PBMCs, taken around atezolizumab (anti-PD-L1) treatment. These receptors all come from a man between 60 and 75 years old with urothelial cancer.

This clone came up once. The V and J genes are TRBV5-4 and TRBJ2-3, with a tentative D call TRBD2 (5 bases). CDR1 SGHNT and CDR2 YYREEE come from the germline V gene (reference sequence). V lost 4 bases to trimming and J lost 8 bases, with 11 bases between them. The CDR3 consists of 12 residues. CDR3 protein: CASSQTRGTQYF. As DNA, the CDR3 is TGTGCCAGCAGCCAGACCCGGGGTACGCAGTATTTT.

The V gene is TRBV19, the J gene TRBJ1-5; D unresolved. This CDR3 has 14 amino acids. Per germline, CDR1 LNHDA and CDR2 SQIVND (reference sequence). Trimming cost V 6 bases and J 6 bases, with 15 bases left between them. Here the CDR3 reads CASSDWSLAQPQHF. CDR3 nucleotide sequence: TGTGCCAGTAGCGACTGGTCGTTGGCTCAGCCCCAGCATTTT. Looking up the rest from reference TRBV19 and TRBJ1-5 gives the full variable domain: DGGITQSPKYLFRKEGQNVTLSCEQNLNHDAMYWYRQDPGQGLRLIYYSQIVNDFQKGDIAEGYSVSREKKESFPLTVTSAQKNPTAFYLCASSDWSLAQPQHFGDGTRLSIL.

The chain carries TRBV19 and TRBJ2-5; D is possibly TRBD2 (6 bases). This CDR3 spans 13 amino acids. In germline, CDR1 is LNHDA, CDR2 SQIVND (reference sequence). Trimming cost V 6 bases and J 2 bases, with 10 bases left between them. CDR3 in DNA: TGTGCCAGTAGGGACGGAGGGCAAGAGACCCAGTACTTC. The encoded protein is CASRDGGQETQYF.

In nucleotides, the CDR3 is TGTGCCAGCAGCCCAGGGACAGGGAGCTACAATGAGCAGTTCTTC. It encodes CASSPGTGSYNEQFF. The chain has TRBV5-6 and TRBJ2-1; TRBD1 aligns across 9 bases. V dropped 4 bases and J dropped 3; count of bases not matched to a gene: 5. The CDR3 covers 15 residues. Germline loops: CDR1 SGHDT, CDR2 YYEEEE. Drawing the rest from reference TRBV5-6 and TRBJ2-1, the complete variable domain is DAGVTQSPTHLIKTRGQQVTLRCSPKSGHDTVSWYQQALGQGPQFIFQYYEEEERQRGNFPDRFSGHQFPNYSSELNVNALLLGDSALYLCASSPGTGSYNEQFFGPGTRLTVL.

The gene calls are TRBV2 and TRBJ2-7; 8 bases are shared with TRBD1. Germline V gene sequence: CDR1 SNHLY, CDR2 FYNNEI. V was clipped by 10 bases and J by 3 bases; unmatched bases: 5. The CDR3 is 12 amino acids. The CDR3 is CATTRGLYEQYF. For the CDR3, the DNA is TGTGCCACTACCAGGGGGCTCTACGAGCAGTACTTC.

In DNA form, the CDR3 reads TGTGCCAGCAGCGCCCGACAGGATTCCACAGATACGCAGTATTTT. It codes for CASSARQDSTDTQYF. The chain couples TRBV9 to TRBJ2-3; D perhaps matches TRBD1 (6 bases). Germline V gene data show CDR1 as SGDLS and CDR2 as YYNGEE. This CDR3 contains 15 residues. Trimming removed 3 bases from V and 2 bases from J, with 13 bases in between.

This sequence joins TRBV19 and TRBJ2-1; 11 positions match TRBD2. The germline gives CDR1 LNHDA, CDR2 SQIVND (reference sequence). The length of the CDR3 is 14 residues. With V trimmed by 4 bases and J by 12 bases, 8 bases remained unmatched. CDR3 sequence (DNA): TGTGCCAGTAGTAATAGCGGGGGGGCCTTCGGGCAGTTCTTC. It yields the protein CASSNSGGAFGQFF.

This chain uses TRBV7-2 with TRBJ2-2; 8 positions match TRBD1. The J segment lost 5 bases and the V segment lost 5 bases, leaving 7 bases of the junction unmatched. Germline-derived CDR1 and CDR2 are SGHTA and FQGNSA. This CDR3 is 15 amino acids long. The CDR3 spells CASSPRTGKTGELFF. As DNA, the CDR3 is TGTGCCAGCAGCCCCCGGACAGGGAAAACCGGGGAGCTGTTTTTT.

The rearrangement joins TRBV9 to TRBJ2-7; possible D gene TRBD2, 6 bases. CDR1 is SGDLS, CDR2 YYNGEE, per germline. Deletions cut 0 bases from V and 7 bases from J, with 14 bases between. This CDR3 has 14 amino acids. The CDR3 bases are TGTGCCAGCAGCGTAGGGACCAAGGCGGGAGAGCAGTACTTC. Translation gives CASSVGTKAGEQYF.

The chain couples TRBV5-6 to TRBJ1-2; a weak D match, TRBD1 (5 bases). Germline-derived CDR1 and CDR2 are SGHDT and YYEEEE. This CDR3 comprises 15 residues. Trimming took 4 bases from V and 5 from J, leaving 18 bases between them. The CDR3 loop is CASSPRGRLRYGYTF. As DNA, the CDR3 is TGTGCCAGCAGCCCAAGGGGCAGGCTACGGTATGGCTACACCTTC.

The sample holds one count of this clone. The CDR3 sequence is CASSQEGTSGRSSYNEQFF. CDR3 DNA sequence: TGCGCCAGCAGCCAAGAAGGAACTAGCGGGAGGAGCTCCTACAATGAGCAGTTCTTC. The chain recombines TRBV4-3 with TRBJ2-1; 12 bases agree with TRBD2. Germline CDR1 is LGHNA and CDR2 is YSLEER. This CDR3 is built from 19 residues. V lost 0 bases, J lost 0 bases, and 6 bases stayed unmatched.

The V call is TRBV10-3, the J call TRBJ2-7; TRBD2 matches at 12 bases. Germline lookup yields CDR1 ENHRY and CDR2 SYGVKD. The V and J ends lost 4 bases and 6 bases, in that order; junction bases with no gene match: 1. The length of the CDR3 is 13 residues. The CDR3 DNA follows: TGTGCCATCAGTGGGACTAGCGGGACCGAGCAGTACTTC. Residues: CAISGTSGTEQYF.

This sequence joins TRBV28 and TRBJ1-2, with 11 bases fitting TRBD1. This CDR3 is 15 amino acids long. The V gene end was trimmed by 6 bases and the J gene end by 4 bases; junction bases not matched to a gene: 7. The germline gives CDR1 MDHEN, CDR2 SYDVKM. In DNA, the CDR3 is TGTGCCAGCAGCCAAACCGGGACAGGGGGCTATGGCTACACCTTC. Translated: CASSQTGTGGYGYTF.

The chain recombines TRBV14 with TRBJ1-2; 8 nucleotides align to TRBD1. Germline V gene data show CDR1 as SGHDN and CDR2 as FVKESK. V lost 4 bases to trimming and J lost 8 bases; unmatched junction nucleotides: 12. CDR3 size: 15 residues. The CDR3 reads CASSLDSGTGRGYTF. DNA for the CDR3: TGTGCCAGCAGCCTTGATTCCGGGACAGGTCGCGGCTACACCTTC.

The V and J genes are TRBV2 and TRBJ2-5, with D possibly matching TRBD1 (6 bases). From germline, CDR1 is SNHLY and CDR2 FYNNEI. This CDR3 spans 15 amino acids. V lost 7 bases and J lost 7, with 22 bases in between. CDR3 amino acids: CASIVQGPPTWTQYF. The CDR3 DNA reads as TGTGCCAGCATTGTACAGGGCCCCCCAACGTGGACCCAGTACTTC.

The V gene is TRBV4-2, the J gene TRBJ2-5; 16 bases match TRBD2. The germline CDR1 and CDR2 sequences are LGHNA and YNFKEQ. Trimming cost V 1 base and J 5 bases; bases outside gene matches: 10. This CDR3 comprises 19 residues. CDR3 protein: CASSQGAGTSGRARETQYF. The CDR3 nucleotides are TGTGCCAGCAGCCAAGGCGCCGGGACTAGCGGGAGGGCCCGTGAGACCCAGTACTTC.